These T cell receptor beta chains were read from a single sample in a study of blood T cell repertoires in COVID-19. The table came from immunoSEQ multiplex PCR; TCRdb's copy has only in-frame clones and leaves some out. The table has some 74,000 clones, 80% to 95% seen once; the top ten hold around 2.6%. The specimen sequenced was peripheral blood. Every receptor here comes from a man aged 50-59 years with COVID-19, enrolled during active disease. The CDR3 runs from the conserved cysteine through the conserved F or W. The order of the fields is J gene, V gene, D gene, clone size, CDR3 protein, CDR3 DNA. The D gene is left open where the match is weak. Only part of the rows carry a size: once, few, many, or a class if the clone is expanded.

j_gene: TRBJ1-2
v_gene: TRBV5-1
d_gene: TRBD1
abundance: NA
CDR3aa: CASSLESGTEQTIYGYTF
CDR3nt: TGCGCCAGCAGCTTGGAATCCGGGACAGAACAAACCATCTATGGCTACACCTTC

j_gene: TRBJ1-1
v_gene: TRBV19
d_gene: NA
abundance: NA
CDR3aa: CASSTTPRMTNTEAFF
CDR3nt: TGTGCCAGTAGTACCACCCCGCGGATGACGAACACTGAAGCTTTCTTT

j_gene: TRBJ2-6
v_gene: TRBV6-2/TRBV6-3
d_gene: NA
abundance: NA
CDR3aa: CASSYLSGFFSGANVLTF
CDR3nt: TGTGCCAGCAGTTACCTGTCCGGGTTTTTCTCTGGGGCCAACGTCCTGACTTTC

j_gene: TRBJ2-2
v_gene: TRBV7-7
d_gene: TRBD1
abundance: NA
CDR3aa: CASSPGTGHTGELFF
CDR3nt: TGTGCTAGCAGCCCCGGGACAGGGCACACCGGGGAGCTGTTTTTT

j_gene: TRBJ2-7
v_gene: TRBV10-2
d_gene: TRBD1
abundance: NA
CDR3aa: CASSEQGLEQYF
CDR3nt: TGCGCCAGCAGTGAACAGGGGCTCGAGCAGTACTTC

j_gene: TRBJ2-5
v_gene: TRBV18
d_gene: NA
abundance: NA
CDR3aa: CASSPSPEVGETQYF
CDR3nt: TGTGCCAGCTCACCATCCCCCGAAGTCGGAGAGACCCAGTACTTC

j_gene: TRBJ2-2
v_gene: TRBV18
d_gene: NA
abundance: NA
CDR3aa: CASSPPGGGELFF
CDR3nt: TGTGCCAGCTCACCCCCAGGAGGCGGGGAGCTGTTTTTT

j_gene: TRBJ1-5
v_gene: TRBV4-1
d_gene: TRBD1
abundance: once
CDR3aa: CASSQGTGQQPQHF
CDR3nt: TGCGCCAGCAGCCAAGGGACAGGCCAACAGCCCCAGCATTTT

j_gene: TRBJ2-1
v_gene: TRBV11-1
d_gene: NA
abundance: NA
CDR3aa: CAIGTNNEQFF
CDR3nt: TGTGCCATCGGTACTAACAATGAGCAGTTCTTC

j_gene: TRBJ2-1
v_gene: TRBV12-3/TRBV12-4
d_gene: TRBD2
abundance: once
CDR3aa: CASTASGLNEQFF
CDR3nt: TGTGCCAGCACCGCTAGCGGGCTGAATGAGCAGTTCTTC

j_gene: TRBJ2-2
v_gene: TRBV7-3
d_gene: NA
abundance: NA
CDR3aa: CAYRPDSESGELFF
CDR3nt: TGTGCATATAGGCCGGACTCCGAATCGGGGGAGCTGTTTTTT